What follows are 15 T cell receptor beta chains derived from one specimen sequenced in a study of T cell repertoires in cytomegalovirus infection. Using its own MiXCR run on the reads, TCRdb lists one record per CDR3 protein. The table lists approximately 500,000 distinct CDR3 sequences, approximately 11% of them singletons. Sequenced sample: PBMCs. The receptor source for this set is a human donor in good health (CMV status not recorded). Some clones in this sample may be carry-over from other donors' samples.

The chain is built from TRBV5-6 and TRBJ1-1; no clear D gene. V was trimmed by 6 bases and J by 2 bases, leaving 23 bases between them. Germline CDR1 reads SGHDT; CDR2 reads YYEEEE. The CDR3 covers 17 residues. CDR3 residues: CASNQNGGRPTNTEAFF. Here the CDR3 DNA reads TGTGCCAGCAACCAGAATGGAGGTCGGCCGACTAACACTGAAGCTTTCTTT.

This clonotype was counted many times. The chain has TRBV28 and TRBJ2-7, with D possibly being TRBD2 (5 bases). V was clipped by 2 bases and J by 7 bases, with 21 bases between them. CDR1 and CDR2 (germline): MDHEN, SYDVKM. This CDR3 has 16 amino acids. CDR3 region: CASSLTPQRLAGEQYF. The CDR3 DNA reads TGTGCCAGCAGTTTAACCCCTCAAAGGCTAGCCGGTGAGCAGTACTTC.

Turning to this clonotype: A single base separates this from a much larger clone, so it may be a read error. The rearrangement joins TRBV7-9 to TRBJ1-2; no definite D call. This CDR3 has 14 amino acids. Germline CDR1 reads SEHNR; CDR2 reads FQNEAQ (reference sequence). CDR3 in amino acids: CANSLSEANYGYTF. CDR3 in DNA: TGTGCCAACAGCTTAAGTGAAGCTAACTATGGCTACACCTTC. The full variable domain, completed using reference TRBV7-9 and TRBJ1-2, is DTGVSQNPRHKITKRGQNVTFRCDPISEHNRLYWYRQTLGQGPEFLTYFQNEAQLEKSRLLSDRFSAERPKGSFSTLEIQRTEQGDSAMYLCANSLSEANYGYTFGSGTRLTVV.

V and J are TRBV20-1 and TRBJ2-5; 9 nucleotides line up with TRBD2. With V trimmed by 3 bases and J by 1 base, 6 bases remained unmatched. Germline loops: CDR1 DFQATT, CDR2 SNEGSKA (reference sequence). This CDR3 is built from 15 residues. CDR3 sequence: CSASRARGGQETQYF. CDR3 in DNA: TGCAGTGCTAGTCGGGCGCGGGGGGGCCAAGAGACCCAGTACTTC.

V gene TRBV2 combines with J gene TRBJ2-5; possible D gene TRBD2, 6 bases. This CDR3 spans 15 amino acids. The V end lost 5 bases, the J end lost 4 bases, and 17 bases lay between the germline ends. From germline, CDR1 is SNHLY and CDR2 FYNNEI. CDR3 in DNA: TGTGCCAGCAGTCGACTAGTGAGCATTGGAGAGACCCAGTACTTC. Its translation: CASSRLVSIGETQYF.

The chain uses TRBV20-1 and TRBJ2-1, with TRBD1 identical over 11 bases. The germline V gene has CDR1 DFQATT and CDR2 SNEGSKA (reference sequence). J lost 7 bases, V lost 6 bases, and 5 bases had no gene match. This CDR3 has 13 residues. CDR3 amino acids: CSAPGQGDNEQFF. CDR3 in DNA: TGCAGTGCACCGGGACAGGGGGATAATGAGCAGTTCTTC.

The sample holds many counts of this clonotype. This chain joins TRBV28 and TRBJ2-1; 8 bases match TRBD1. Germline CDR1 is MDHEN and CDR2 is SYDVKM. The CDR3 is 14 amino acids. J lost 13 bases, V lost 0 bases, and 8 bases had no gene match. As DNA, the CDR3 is TGTGCCAGCAGTTTATGGAAGGGGACAGGCAACCAGTTCTTC. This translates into CASSLWKGTGNQFF.

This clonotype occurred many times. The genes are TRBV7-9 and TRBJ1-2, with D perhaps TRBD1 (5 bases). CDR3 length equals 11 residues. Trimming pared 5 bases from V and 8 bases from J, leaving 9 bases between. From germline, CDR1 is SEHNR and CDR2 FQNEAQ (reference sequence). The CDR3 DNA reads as TGTGCCAGCAGCGCCCAGGGAGGCTACACCTTC. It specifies CASSAQGGYTF. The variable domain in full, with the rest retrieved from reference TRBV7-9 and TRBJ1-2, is DTGVSQNPRHKITKRGQNVTFRCDPISEHNRLYWYRQTLGQGPEFLTYFQNEAQLEKSRLLSDRFSAERPKGSFSTLEIQRTEQGDSAMYLCASSAQGGYTFGSGTRLTVV.

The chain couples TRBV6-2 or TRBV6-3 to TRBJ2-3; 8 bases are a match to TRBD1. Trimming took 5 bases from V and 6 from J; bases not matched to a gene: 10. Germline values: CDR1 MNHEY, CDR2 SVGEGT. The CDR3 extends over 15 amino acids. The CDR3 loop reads CASSQDRETADTQYF. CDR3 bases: TGTGCCAGCAGTCAGGACAGGGAGACAGCGGATACGCAGTATTTT.

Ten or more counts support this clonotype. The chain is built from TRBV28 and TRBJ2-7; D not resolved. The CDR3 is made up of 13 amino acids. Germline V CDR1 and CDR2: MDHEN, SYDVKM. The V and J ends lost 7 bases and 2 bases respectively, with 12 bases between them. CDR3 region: CASNPRRPYEQYF. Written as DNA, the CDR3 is TGTGCCAGCAATCCACGGCGACCCTACGAGCAGTACTTC.

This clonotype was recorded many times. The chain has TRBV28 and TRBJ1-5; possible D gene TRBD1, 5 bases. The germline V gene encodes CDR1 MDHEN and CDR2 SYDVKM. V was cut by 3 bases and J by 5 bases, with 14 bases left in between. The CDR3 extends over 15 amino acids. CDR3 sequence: CASSLSGRDDQPQHF. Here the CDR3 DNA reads TGTGCCAGCAGTTTGTCCGGCAGGGACGATCAGCCCCAGCATTTT.

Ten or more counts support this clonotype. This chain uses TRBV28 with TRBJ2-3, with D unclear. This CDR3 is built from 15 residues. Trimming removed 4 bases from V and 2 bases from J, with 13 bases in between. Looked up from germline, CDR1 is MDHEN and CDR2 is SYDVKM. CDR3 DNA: TGTGCCAGCAGTTCTCCGGACCGTAACACAGATACGCAGTATTTT. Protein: CASSSPDRNTDTQYF. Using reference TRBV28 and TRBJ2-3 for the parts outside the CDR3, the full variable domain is DVKVTQSSRYLVKRTGEKVFLECVQDMDHENMFWYRQDPGLGLRLIYFSYDVKMKEKGDIPEGYSVSREKKERFSLILESASTNQTSMYLCASSSPDRNTDTQYFGPGTRLTVL.

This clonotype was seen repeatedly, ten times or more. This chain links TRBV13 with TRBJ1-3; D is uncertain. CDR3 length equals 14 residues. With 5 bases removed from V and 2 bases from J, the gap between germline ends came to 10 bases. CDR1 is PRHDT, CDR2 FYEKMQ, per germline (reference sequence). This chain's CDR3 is CASSPRSAGNTIYF. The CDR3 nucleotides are TGTGCCAGCAGCCCAAGGTCGGCTGGAAACACCATATATTTT.

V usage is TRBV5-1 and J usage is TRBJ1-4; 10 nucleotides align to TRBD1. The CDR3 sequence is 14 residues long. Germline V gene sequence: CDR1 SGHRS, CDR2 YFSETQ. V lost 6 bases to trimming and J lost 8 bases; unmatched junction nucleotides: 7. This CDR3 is CASNLGTGDEKLFF. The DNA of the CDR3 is TGCGCCAGCAACCTCGGGACAGGGGACGAAAAACTGTTTTTT.

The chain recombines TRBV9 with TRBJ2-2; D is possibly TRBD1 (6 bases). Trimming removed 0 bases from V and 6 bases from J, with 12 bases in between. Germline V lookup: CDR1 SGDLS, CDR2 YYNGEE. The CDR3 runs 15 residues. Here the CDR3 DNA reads TGTGCCAGCAGCGTAGGGGGGCGATTTGCCGGGGAGCTGTTTTTT. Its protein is CASSVGGRFAGELFF.